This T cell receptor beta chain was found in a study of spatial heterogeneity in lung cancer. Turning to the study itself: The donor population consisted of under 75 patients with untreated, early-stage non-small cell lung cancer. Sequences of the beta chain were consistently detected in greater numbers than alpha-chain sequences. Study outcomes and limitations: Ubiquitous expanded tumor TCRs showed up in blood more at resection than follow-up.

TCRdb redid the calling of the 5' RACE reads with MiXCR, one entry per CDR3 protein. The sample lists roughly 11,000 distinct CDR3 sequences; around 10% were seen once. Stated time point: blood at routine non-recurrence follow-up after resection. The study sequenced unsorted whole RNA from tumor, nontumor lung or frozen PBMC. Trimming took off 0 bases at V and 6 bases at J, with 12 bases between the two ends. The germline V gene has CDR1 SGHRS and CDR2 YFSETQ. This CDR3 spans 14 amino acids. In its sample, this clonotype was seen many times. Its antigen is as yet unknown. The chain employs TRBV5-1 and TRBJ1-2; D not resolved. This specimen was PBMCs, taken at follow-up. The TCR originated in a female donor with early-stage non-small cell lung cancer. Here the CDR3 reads CASSLVLGFDGYTF. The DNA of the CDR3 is TGCGCCAGCAGCTTGGTTCTGGGGTTTGATGGCTACACCTTC.